These 32 T cell receptor beta chains were sequenced from one sample in a study of cytomegalovirus exposure and HLA in healthy donors. PCR amplification relied on 60 Vbeta primers (plus 13 Jbeta primers). The assay was immunoSEQ multiplex PCR, and TCRdb's table has in-frame clones only and misses some. The repertoire holds around 90,000 clones, 80% seen once, with around 6.7% in the top ten. Material: PBMCs. These receptors all stem from a man aged 30-40 years in good health and CMV-seronegative.

The CDR3 region is CASSQGQGNWYGYTF. The CDR3 nucleotides read TGTGCCAGCAGCCAAGGACAGGGTAATTGGTATGGCTACACCTTC. V gene TRBV5-6 combines with J gene TRBJ1-2; 8 bases align to TRBD1. This CDR3 has 15 amino acids. J gave up 5 bases and V 4 bases, and 10 bases lay outside the gene matches. Germline CDR1 SGHDT, CDR2 YYEEEE.

The chain recombines TRBV5-4 with TRBJ2-1; TRBD2 agrees at 12 bases. The CDR3 is made up of 14 amino acids. V lost 6 bases to trimming and J lost 6 bases; unmatched junction nucleotides: 4. Germline CDR1 reads SGHNT; CDR2 reads YYREEE (reference sequence). CDR3: CASISSGRANEQFF. The CDR3 DNA reads TGTGCCAGCATCTCTAGCGGGAGGGCCAATGAGCAGTTCTTC.

The chain combines TRBV5-6 with TRBJ2-2; TRBD2 might be the D (6 bases). CDR1 and CDR2 from the germline V gene are SGHDT and YYEEEE. Trimming took off 4 bases at V and 1 base at J, with 11 bases between the two ends. The CDR3 loop spans 15 amino acids. CDR3: CASSGGARNTGELFF. Written as DNA, the CDR3 is TGTGCCAGCAGCGGAGGGGCCAGGAACACCGGGGAGCTGTTTTTT.

The rearrangement uses TRBV11-2 and TRBJ2-2, with 7 bases aligning to TRBD2. This CDR3 has 13 amino acids. The trim removed 5 bases at V and 4 bases at J, leaving 1 base unmatched. From germline, CDR1 is SGHAT and CDR2 FQNNGV. CDR3 sequence: CASSGTTTGELFF. DNA of the CDR3: TGTGCCAGCAGCGGGACTACCACCGGGGAGCTGTTTTTT.

This clone was detected a few times. The chain combines TRBV9 with TRBJ2-1, with TRBD2 matching over 11 bases. This CDR3 spans 15 amino acids. The germline gives CDR1 SGDLS, CDR2 YYNGEE. The V gene end was trimmed by 5 bases and the J gene end by 5 bases; junction bases not matched to a gene: 6. The CDR3 spells CASSRTSGSHNEQFF. The CDR3 DNA reads TGTGCCAGCAGTCGGACTAGCGGGTCCCACAATGAGCAGTTCTTC. The full variable domain, with the rest looked up from reference TRBV9 and TRBJ2-1, is DSGVTQTPKHLITATGQRVTLRCSPRSGDLSVYWYQQSLDQGLQFLIQYYNGEERAKGNILERFSAQQFPDLHSELNLSSLELGDSALYFCASSRTSGSHNEQFFGPGTRLTVL.

The chain has TRBV2 and TRBJ2-5; no reliable D call. Germline-derived CDR1 and CDR2 are SNHLY and FYNNEI. V lost 8 bases, J lost 5 bases, and 12 bases lay in between. The CDR3 has 12 amino acids. The CDR3 here is CASDQAGETQYF. Written as DNA, the CDR3 is TGTGCCAGCGATCAGGCAGGCGAGACCCAGTACTTC.

The chain couples TRBV28 to TRBJ1-6; no clear D. Per the germline V gene, CDR1 is MDHEN and CDR2 is SYDVKM. The CDR3 is 16 amino acids. V lost 3 bases and J 1 base, leaving 10 bases between the germline ends. CDR3 nucleotide sequence: TGTGCCAGCAGTTTCAGAGAGGGTTCCTATAATTCACCCCTCCACTTT. This encodes CASSFREGSYNSPLHF.

The chain is built from TRBV30 and TRBJ1-1; a weak D match, TRBD1 (5 bases). In germline, CDR1 is GTSNPN, CDR2 SVGIG (reference sequence). The CDR3 runs to 16 residues. Trimming took off 4 bases at V and 0 bases at J, with 18 bases between the two ends. The CDR3 nucleotides are TGTGCCTGGACCTACGGGGGGAGCACTATGAACACTGAAGCTTTCTTT. Translated: CAWTYGGSTMNTEAFF.

This clone was seen a few times. V usage is TRBV6-4 and J usage is TRBJ2-1; the match to TRBD2 covers 13 bases. CDR3 length: 13 amino acids. Losses at the gene ends were 6 bases for V and 10 bases for J; bases not matched to a gene: 3. Germline V gene lookup returns CDR1 MRHNA and CDR2 SNTAGT. CDR3 protein: CASRGGLAGEQFF. The CDR3 DNA reads as TGTGCCAGCAGAGGGGGACTAGCGGGGGAGCAGTTCTTC.

The chain joins TRBV7-3 to TRBJ1-5; D uncertain. The germline CDR1 and CDR2 sequences are SGHTA and FQGTGA. Trimming took off 3 bases at V and 0 bases at J, with 21 bases between the two ends. The CDR3 sequence is 19 residues long. For the CDR3, the DNA is TGTGCCAGCAGCTTCAACCGACGGGTCCTGAGACTTAGCAATCAGCCCCAGCATTTT. It is translated as CASSFNRRVLRLSNQPQHF.

The chain combines TRBV30 with TRBJ2-7, with 8 bases aligning to TRBD1. The CDR3 is made up of 16 amino acids. Germline loops: CDR1 GTSNPN, CDR2 SVGIG (reference sequence). After removal of 2 bases from V and 2 bases from J, the junction contained 11 bases not matched to a gene. The CDR3 reads CAWSLGKTGVTYEQYF. CDR3 coding DNA: TGTGCCTGGAGTTTGGGAAAGACAGGGGTAACCTACGAGCAGTACTTC.

This clone appeared a single time. The CDR3 nucleotides read TGCGCCAGCAGCTTGGGGGTAGGAGGGGCCAGGGATCAGCCCCAGCATTTT. Encoded protein: CASSLGVGGARDQPQHF. V gene TRBV5-1 combines with J gene TRBJ1-5, with D perhaps matching TRBD1 (5 bases). V was trimmed by 0 bases and J by 5 bases, leaving 18 bases between them. The CDR3 extends over 17 amino acids. The germline gives CDR1 SGHRS, CDR2 YFSETQ.

This clone was observed once. This chain uses TRBV7-9 with TRBJ2-2; TRBD2 matches 10 bases. Germline V gene data show CDR1 as SEHNR and CDR2 as FQNEAQ (reference sequence). J was trimmed by 6 bases and V by 7 bases; bases with no gene match: 8. CDR3 length equals 15 residues. CDR3 loop: CASTFTSGKAGELFF. DNA of the CDR3: TGTGCCAGCACCTTTACTAGCGGGAAGGCCGGGGAGCTGTTTTTT.

The chain employs TRBV6-4 and TRBJ2-1; 8 bases match TRBD2. With 3 bases clipped from V and 5 bases from J, the junction kept 3 bases outside the gene matches. There are 14 residues in the CDR3. The germline V gene encodes CDR1 MRHNA and CDR2 SNTAGT. In nucleotides, the CDR3 is TGTGCCAGCAGTGAACTAGCGGACCACAATGAGCAGTTCTTC. Its protein product is CASSELADHNEQFF.

The chain carries TRBV28 and TRBJ2-6; 7 bases match TRBD2. With 8 bases clipped from V and 1 base from J, the junction kept 5 bases outside the gene matches. CDR3 size: 15 residues. Germline V lookup: CDR1 MDHEN, CDR2 SYDVKM. The CDR3 is CASGEGLSGANVLTF. Here the CDR3 DNA reads TGTGCCAGCGGGGAGGGTCTATCTGGGGCCAACGTCCTGACTTTC.

The chain has TRBV30 and TRBJ2-5, with D unclear. The length of the CDR3 is 14 residues. CDR1 and CDR2 from the germline V gene are GTSNPN and SVGIG (reference sequence). With 3 bases removed from V and 0 bases from J, the gap between germline ends came to 11 bases. CDR3 coding DNA: TGTGCCTGGAGGTTCAGTTTGCACCAAGAGACCCAGTACTTC. Translated: CAWRFSLHQETQYF.

CDR3 in amino acids: CASSFQTENTEAFF. The CDR3, as DNA: TGTGCCAGCAGCTTCCAGACAGAGAACACTGAAGCTTTCTTT. This chain connects TRBV5-5 to TRBJ1-1; weak D call: TRBD1 (5 bases). Trimming took off 2 bases at V and 1 base at J, with 9 bases between the two ends. The CDR3 length is 14 residues. Germline values: CDR1 SGHKS, CDR2 YYEKEE (reference sequence).

V usage is TRBV5-5 and J usage is TRBJ1-2; TRBD1 agrees at 10 bases. There are 14 residues in the CDR3. Germline CDR1 SGHKS, CDR2 YYEKEE (reference sequence). Unmatched junction bases numbered 0, after V lost 3 bases and J lost 1 base. The chain's CDR3 is CASSWTGGNYGYTF. The DNA of the CDR3 is TGTGCCAGCAGCTGGACAGGGGGTAACTATGGCTACACCTTC.

J is TRBJ2-7 and V is TRBV9, with TRBD1 as a possible D gene (5 bases). Germline CDR1 and CDR2: SGDLS and YYNGEE. V was shortened by 3 bases and J by 5 bases, with 18 bases between the two germline ends. There are 15 residues in the CDR3. This chain's CDR3 is CASSALVDSWNEQYF. CDR3 nucleotides: TGTGCCAGCAGCGCCCTAGTCGACAGTTGGAACGAGCAGTACTTC.

The J gene is TRBJ2-2, the V gene TRBV7-9, with 12 bases aligning to TRBD2. The CDR3 is 18 residues long. Germline CDR1 is SEHNR and CDR2 is FQNEAQ (reference sequence). V lost 1 base and J lost 2; bases outside the gene matches: 5. The CDR3 sequence is CASSLGLAGAPNTGELFF. The CDR3 coding sequence is TGTGCCAGCAGCTTAGGACTAGCGGGGGCCCCTAACACCGGGGAGCTGTTTTTT.

This chain connects TRBV10-3 to TRBJ2-7; 11 positions match TRBD2. Germline V gene sequence: CDR1 ENHRY, CDR2 SYGVKD. The CDR3 is made up of 12 amino acids. The junction had 5 bases not matched to a gene; V was cut back by 4 bases and J by 12 bases. The CDR3 sequence is CAISGLAGLPYF. CDR3 nucleotides: TGTGCCATCAGTGGACTAGCGGGGCTCCCGTACTTC.

The rearrangement joins TRBV4-1 to TRBJ1-5; D call uncertain. CDR1 MGHRA and CDR2 YSYEKL come from the germline V gene. V lost 0 bases and J 7 bases, leaving 10 bases between the germline ends. The CDR3 extends over 14 amino acids. The CDR3 protein is CASSQEGGHQPQHF. CDR3 in DNA: TGCGCCAGCAGCCAAGAGGGAGGGCACCAGCCCCAGCATTTT.

The chain combines TRBV6-1 with TRBJ2-6, with D possibly matching TRBD1 (5 bases). V dropped 7 bases and J dropped 0 bases, with 10 bases sitting between them. The CDR3 covers 15 residues. The germline CDR1 and CDR2 sequences are MNHNS and SASEGT. CDR3 in amino acids: CASNIGDSGANVLTF. The DNA of the CDR3 is TGTGCCAGCAACATAGGGGACTCTGGGGCCAACGTCCTGACTTTC.

This rearrangement joins TRBV27 to TRBJ2-3, with TRBD1 matching 8 bases. Losses at the gene ends were 2 bases for V and 1 base for J; bases not matched to a gene: 5. From germline, CDR1 is MNHEY and CDR2 SMNVEV (reference sequence). CDR3 length: 16 amino acids. The CDR3 nucleotides read TGTGCCAGCAGTTTAACCCCGACAGGGGGCACAGATACGCAGTATTTT. It is translated as CASSLTPTGGTDTQYF.

The J gene is TRBJ2-7, the V gene TRBV11-2; 7 bases are a match to TRBD2. J gave up 6 bases and V 6 bases, and 14 bases lay outside the gene matches. This CDR3 is 15 amino acids long. CDR1 and CDR2 (germline): SGHAT, FQNNGV. The CDR3 DNA reads as TGTGCCAGCAGTCTTAATCCGGCGGGAGTAGGCGAGCAGTACTTC. It codes for CASSLNPAGVGEQYF.

The chain combines TRBV27 with TRBJ2-3, with a possible D match to TRBD2 (6 bases). Germline V CDR1 and CDR2: MNHEY, SMNVEV (reference sequence). V shed 3 bases and J shed 11 bases, with 15 bases lying between them. There are 13 residues in the CDR3. The CDR3 is CASSFSGTSGQYF. For the CDR3, the DNA is TGTGCCAGCAGTTTCAGTGGGACTTCTGGGCAGTATTTT.

The J gene is TRBJ2-2, the V gene TRBV27; 10 bases agree with TRBD1. From germline, CDR1 is MNHEY and CDR2 SMNVEV (reference sequence). The CDR3 runs 16 residues. Trimming removed 5 bases from V and 6 bases from J; junction bases left unmatched: 9. The CDR3 DNA follows: TGTGCCAGCAGTCCGGAGCCGACAGGGGGCTCCGGGGAGCTGTTTTTT. The encoded protein is CASSPEPTGGSGELFF.

This clone was seen only once. The gene calls are TRBV6-1 and TRBJ2-6; D is perhaps TRBD2 (6 bases). The CDR3 covers 18 residues. Germline CDR1 is MNHNS and CDR2 is SASEGT. Trimming stripped 4 bases from V and 0 bases from J, with 16 bases between. The CDR3 reads CASSGPGLVSSGANVLTF. Written as DNA, the CDR3 is TGTGCCAGCAGTGGACCGGGACTGGTAAGCTCTGGGGCCAACGTCCTGACTTTC.

The chain links TRBV5-1 to TRBJ1-4; TRBD1 matches at 9 bases. Per the germline V gene, CDR1 is SGHRS and CDR2 is YFSETQ. J was trimmed by 8 bases and V by 0 bases; bases with no gene match: 5. This CDR3 contains 15 residues. As DNA, the CDR3 is TGCGCCAGCAGCTTGGACGGGACAGGGTACGAAAAACTGTTTTTT. It is translated as CASSLDGTGYEKLFF.

V and J are TRBV29-1 and TRBJ1-1, with D possibly matching TRBD1 (6 bases). CDR3 size: 13 residues. Trimming took off 8 bases at V and 3 bases at J, with 16 bases between the two ends. Germline assignment: CDR1 SQVTM and CDR2 ANQGSEA. DNA for the CDR3: TGCAGCTCACATCAGGGGATCGACACTGAAGCTTTCTTT. It translates to CSSHQGIDTEAFF. The full variable domain, with the rest looked up from reference TRBV29-1 and TRBJ1-1, is SAVISQKPSRDICQRGTSLTIQCQVDSQVTMMFWYRQQPGQSLTLIATANQGSEATYESGFVIDKFPISRPNLTFSTLTVSNMSPEDSSIYLCSSHQGIDTEAFFGQGTRLTVV.

DNA for the CDR3: TGCGCCAGCAGTCCCATGACAGGGGGCGACGGGGAGCTGTTTTTT. It specifies CASSPMTGGDGELFF. The chain links TRBV5-1 to TRBJ2-2; 10 nucleotides line up with TRBD1. V dropped 5 bases and J dropped 7; count of bases not matched to a gene: 8. The germline V gene has CDR1 SGHRS and CDR2 YFSETQ. This CDR3 has 15 amino acids. The variable domain in full, completed from reference TRBV5-1 and TRBJ2-2, reads KAGVTQTPRYLIKTRGQQVTLSCSPISGHRSVSWYQQTPGQGLQFLFEYFSETQRNKGNFPGRFSGRQFSNSRSEMNVSTLELGDSALYLCASSPMTGGDGELFFGEGSRLTVL.

The chain carries TRBV10-1 and TRBJ2-1; 10 nucleotides align to TRBD2. Per the germline V gene, CDR1 is WNHNN and CDR2 is SYGVQD (reference sequence). V dropped 3 bases and J dropped 8; count of bases not matched to a gene: 4. The CDR3 length is 14 residues. This CDR3 is CASSEAGGRYEQFF. The CDR3 coding sequence is TGCGCCAGCAGTGAAGCGGGGGGGCGATATGAGCAGTTCTTC.